What follows are 28 T cell receptor beta chains derived from one specimen sequenced in a study of T cell changes during pregnancy in multiple sclerosis. Some clones are missing from TCRdb's copy, which holds only in-frame ones; the method was immunoSEQ multiplex PCR. The sample consists of roughly 40,000 clones, around 90% of them appearing once. The source material was CD4+ T cells from peripheral blood mononuclear cells, sampled after pregnancy. The receptors originated from a female donor in good health, enrolled as a control in a pregnancy study.

CDR3 coding DNA: TGTGCCAGTTCCTCCCGTAGTGGGGAGCTTAGCAATCAGCCCCAGCATTTT. It is translated as CASSSRSGELSNQPQHF. This rearrangement joins TRBV19 to TRBJ1-5; D unresolved. The CDR3 is 17 residues long. V shed 8 bases and J shed 0 bases, with 20 bases lying between them. Germline CDR1 reads LNHDA; CDR2 reads SQIVND (reference sequence).

The gene calls are TRBV7-2 and TRBJ1-5; TRBD1 might be the D (5 bases). The CDR3 has 15 amino acids. CDR1 is SGHTA, CDR2 FQGNSA, per germline. The V and J ends lost 3 bases and 2 bases respectively, with 11 bases between them. Here the CDR3 DNA reads TGTGCCAGCAGCTTTTCGGGCAGGGGCAATCAGCCCCAGCATTTT. It is translated as CASSFSGRGNQPQHF.

In its sample, this clone was seen once. This chain connects TRBV6-1 to TRBJ2-6; D gene ambiguous. Between the trimmed V and J ends, which lost 7 bases and 4 bases, there was a span of 5 bases. The germline CDR1 and CDR2 sequences are MNHNS and SASEGT. The CDR3 has 12 residues. The CDR3 nucleotides read TGTGCCAGCACTAGGGGGGCCAACGTCCTGACTTTC. Translated, it gives CASTRGANVLTF.

J is TRBJ2-3 and V is TRBV28; 7 bases are a match to TRBD1. This CDR3 is 15 amino acids long. The junction had 6 bases not matched to a gene; V was cut back by 6 bases and J by 0 bases. The V gene's germline CDR1 is MDHEN and CDR2 SYDVKM. CDR3 sequence: CASSGSGGSTDTQYF. CDR3 nucleotide sequence: TGTGCCAGCAGCGGTTCAGGGGGTAGCACAGATACGCAGTATTTT.

The V and J genes are TRBV19 and TRBJ1-2; maybe TRBD1 (6 bases). This CDR3 comprises 16 residues. CDR1 and CDR2 (germline): LNHDA, SQIVND (reference sequence). The V end was cut by 9 bases, the J end by 3 bases, with 23 bases between. The CDR3 region has the DNA TGTGCCAGCCTTCCGACTGGGACACTACAATACTATGGCTACACCTTC. Protein sequence: CASLPTGTLQYYGYTF.

V is TRBV5-1 and J is TRBJ2-1; 10 bases are a match to TRBD1. This CDR3 comprises 19 residues. V shed 3 bases and J 5 bases; nucleotides not matched to a gene: 17. Germline V lookup: CDR1 SGHRS, CDR2 YFSETQ. The CDR3 reads CASSSFPDRGLSVDNEQFF. The DNA for the CDR3 is TGCGCCAGCAGCTCTTTTCCCGACAGGGGGCTTTCAGTTGACAATGAGCAGTTCTTC. Filled out from reference TRBV5-1 and TRBJ2-1, the complete variable domain reads KAGVTQTPRYLIKTRGQQVTLSCSPISGHRSVSWYQQTPGQGLQFLFEYFSETQRNKGNFPGRFSGRQFSNSRSEMNVSTLELGDSALYLCASSSFPDRGLSVDNEQFFGPGTRLTVL.

This chain links TRBV6-5 with TRBJ1-2; 8 positions match TRBD1. Losses at the gene ends were 0 bases for V and 11 bases for J; bases not matched to a gene: 11. This CDR3 region has 15 residues. Germline lookup yields CDR1 MNHEY and CDR2 SVGAGI. The CDR3 DNA reads TGTGCCAGCAGTTACTCCCTCCCAGGGGGCTCGGCGTACACCTTC. This codes for CASSYSLPGGSAYTF.

The chain employs TRBV5-1 and TRBJ2-2, with 11 bases lining up with TRBD2. The germline CDR1 and CDR2 sequences are SGHRS and YFSETQ. After removal of 2 bases from V and 7 bases from J, the junction contained 1 base not matched to a gene. The CDR3 totals 14 residues. As DNA, the CDR3 is TGCGCCAGCAGCTTACTAGCGGGGGACGGGGAGCTGTTTTTT. Its protein is CASSLLAGDGELFF. The full variable domain, its missing parts supplied by reference TRBV5-1 and TRBJ2-2, is KAGVTQTPRYLIKTRGQQVTLSCSPISGHRSVSWYQQTPGQGLQFLFEYFSETQRNKGNFPGRFSGRQFSNSRSEMNVSTLELGDSALYLCASSLLAGDGELFFGEGSRLTVL.

The chain has TRBV7-2 and TRBJ1-1; D is ambiguous. Trimming shortened V by 2 bases and J by 0 bases, and 10 bases separated the two germline ends. Germline V gene lookup returns CDR1 SGHTA and CDR2 FQGNSA. The CDR3 consists of 15 residues. The DNA for the CDR3 is TGTGCCAGCAGCTTACAGGCCGGGATGAACACTGAAGCTTTCTTT. This sequence encodes CASSLQAGMNTEAFF.

This sequence joins TRBV11-2 and TRBJ2-6; 9 bases match TRBD1. Trimming took 1 base from V and 2 from J; bases not matched to a gene: 3. Per the germline V gene, CDR1 is SGHAT and CDR2 is FQNNGV. CDR3 length: 17 amino acids. CDR3 DNA: TGTGCCAGCAGCTTAGTACAGGGGGCGCCTGGGGCCAACGTCCTGACTTTC. Translation gives CASSLVQGAPGANVLTF.

V gene TRBV27 combines with J gene TRBJ2-3; 8 bases align to TRBD2. Germline V gives CDR1 MNHEY, CDR2 SMNVEV (reference sequence). This CDR3 has 13 amino acids. Losses at the gene ends were 7 bases for V and 5 bases for J; bases not matched to a gene: 5. CDR3 nucleotide sequence: TGTGCCAGCAAAGGACTAGCCCTAGATACGCAGTATTTT. Its translation: CASKGLALDTQYF.

The chain carries TRBV7-2 and TRBJ1-2, with D possibly being TRBD1 (6 bases). This CDR3 is built from 17 residues. Per germline, CDR1 SGHTA and CDR2 FQGNSA. V was clipped by 6 bases and J by 4 bases, with 24 bases between them. In nucleotides, the CDR3 is TGTGCCAGCAGAGGCTCAGTAAGACCCACACAGGGCTATGGCTACACCTTC. Protein sequence: CASRGSVRPTQGYGYTF. Drawing the rest from reference TRBV7-2 and TRBJ1-2, the complete variable domain is GAGVSQSPSNKVTEKGKDVELRCDPISGHTALYWYRQSLGQGLEFLIYFQGNSAPDKSGLPSDRFSAERTGGSVSTLTIQRTQQEDSAVYLCASRGSVRPTQGYGYTFGSGTRLTVV.

The rearrangement joins TRBV7-2 to TRBJ2-7; 10 bases match TRBD1. The CDR3 extends over 17 amino acids. The germline V gene encodes CDR1 SGHTA and CDR2 FQGNSA. After removal of 4 bases from V and 3 bases from J, the junction contained 12 bases not matched to a gene. The CDR3 sequence is CASSSPPGTGDFYEQYF. In DNA, the CDR3 is TGTGCCAGCAGCTCACCCCCCGGGACAGGGGATTTCTACGAGCAGTACTTC.

V usage is TRBV11-3 and J usage is TRBJ1-1, with D uncertain. V was shortened by 0 bases and J by 9 bases, with 11 bases between the two germline ends. The germline gives CDR1 SGHNT, CDR2 YENEEA. The CDR3 runs to 13 residues. The CDR3 DNA follows: TGTGCCAGCAGCTTAGATGCGGGCGGAAAAGCTTTCTTT. It translates to CASSLDAGGKAFF.

The chain combines TRBV7-3 with TRBJ2-3; D remains ambiguous. The V gene lost 0 bases and the J gene lost 2 bases, with 6 bases spanning the gap. The germline V gene has CDR1 SGHTA and CDR2 FQGTGA. The CDR3 spans 14 residues. The CDR3 region is CASSLTATTDTQYF. In DNA, the CDR3 is TGTGCCAGCAGCTTAACGGCCACCACAGATACGCAGTATTTT. The variable domain in full, completed from reference TRBV7-3 and TRBJ2-3, reads GAGVSQTPSNKVTEKGKYVELRCDPISGHTALYWYRQSLGQGPEFLIYFQGTGAADDSGLPNDRFFAVRPEGSVSTLKIQRTERGDSAVYLCASSLTATTDTQYFGPGTRLTVL.

This clone has a single count. This chain joins TRBV10-1 and TRBJ2-5, with 8 bases fitting TRBD2. The CDR3 is 15 residues long. V was clipped by 10 bases and J by 4 bases; unmatched bases: 14. CDR1 and CDR2 (germline): WNHNN, SYGVQD (reference sequence). CDR3 bases: TGCGCCATCCCAGTCTCGGGGGGGGCGGGAGAGACCCAGTACTTC. Translating gives CAIPVSGGAGETQYF.

This rearrangement joins TRBV29-1 to TRBJ2-5, with TRBD2 matching over 12 bases. There are 16 residues in the CDR3. The V segment lost 7 bases and the J segment 2 bases; nucleotides outside the gene matches: 11. Germline V gene sequence: CDR1 SQVTM, CDR2 ANQGSEA. The CDR3 loop reads CSGGGLAGGLQETQYF. DNA for the CDR3: TGCAGCGGCGGCGGCCTAGCGGGGGGGCTGCAAGAGACCCAGTACTTC.

This clone was found once. The rearrangement links TRBV18 to TRBJ1-1; 10 bases line up with TRBD1. Germline trimming cut 5 bases from V and 3 bases from J; bases unmatched to any gene: 6. Looked up from germline, CDR1 is KGHSH and CDR2 is LQKENI. This CDR3 comprises 15 residues. CDR3 in amino acids: CASSNLGTGDTEAFF. The DNA of the CDR3 is TGTGCCAGCTCAAACCTTGGGACAGGGGACACTGAAGCTTTCTTT.

The gene calls are TRBV10-3 and TRBJ2-1; no reliable D call. Trimming left V 4 bases short and J 7 bases short, with 14 bases between. Looked up from germline, CDR1 is ENHRY and CDR2 is SYGVKD. This CDR3 contains 14 residues. DNA for the CDR3: TGTGCCATCAGTGGGCCGCTTATCCTGAATGAGCAGTTCTTC. Protein: CAISGPLILNEQFF.

The sample holds one count of this clone. The chain combines TRBV7-9 with TRBJ1-5; TRBD1 agrees at 9 bases. The ends lost 3 bases at V and 4 bases at J; junction bases unmatched: 7. The germline V gene has CDR1 SEHNR and CDR2 FQNEAQ (reference sequence). The CDR3 length is 16 residues. CDR3 coding DNA: TGTGCCAGCAGCTTTGGGACAGGGAGGGAAAATCAGCCCCAGCATTTT. It specifies CASSFGTGRENQPQHF.

The chain has TRBV30 and TRBJ1-5; possibly TRBD1 for D (6 bases). V lost 5 bases and J lost 0, with 17 bases in between. The CDR3 covers 16 residues. The germline V gene encodes CDR1 GTSNPN and CDR2 SVGIG (reference sequence). In DNA, the CDR3 is TGTGCCTGGCACGGGACAAGGGAAGATAGCAATCAGCCCCAGCATTTT. This codes for CAWHGTREDSNQPQHF.

The chain is built from TRBV28 and TRBJ1-2; 8 bases line up with TRBD1. The CDR3 runs 15 residues. Looked up from germline, CDR1 is MDHEN and CDR2 is SYDVKM. V shed 2 bases, J shed 6 bases, and the junction held 8 bases outside the gene matches. CDR3 loop: CASSLPQGVRDGYTF. Here the CDR3 DNA reads TGTGCCAGCAGTTTACCACAGGGGGTTAGAGATGGCTACACCTTC.

This clone was counted once. In DNA form, the CDR3 reads TGTGCCAGCAGCTTAGAAGGGCTAGCCACCTATGAGCAGTTCTTC. Protein: CASSLEGLATYEQFF. The J gene is TRBJ2-1, the V gene TRBV7-2; a weak D match, TRBD2 (5 bases). This CDR3 contains 15 residues. The V and J ends lost 1 base and 8 bases respectively, with 15 bases between them. Germline-derived CDR1 and CDR2 are SGHTA and FQGNSA.

The CDR3 region has the DNA TGTGCCAGTAGCCCGGGACAGGCGTCCGGGGAGCTGTTTTTT. Amino acids: CASSPGQASGELFF. This rearrangement joins TRBV19 to TRBJ2-2, with 8 bases lining up with TRBD1. The CDR3 length is 14 residues. Germline trimming cut 6 bases from V and 6 bases from J; bases unmatched to any gene: 6. The germline V gene encodes CDR1 LNHDA and CDR2 SQIVND (reference sequence). Together with reference TRBV19 and TRBJ2-2, the CDR3 gives the full variable domain: DGGITQSPKYLFRKEGQNVTLSCEQNLNHDAMYWYRQDPGQGLRLIYYSQIVNDFQKGDIAEGYSVSREKKESFPLTVTSAQKNPTAFYLCASSPGQASGELFFGEGSRLTVL.

This clone was recorded only once. The chain recombines TRBV28 with TRBJ2-5; D is unresolved. Germline V lookup: CDR1 MDHEN, CDR2 SYDVKM. This CDR3 contains 13 residues. V was clipped by 5 bases and J by 2 bases, with 9 bases between them. The CDR3 sequence: CASSRYRQETQYF. The CDR3 nucleotides are TGTGCCAGCAGTCGGTACCGTCAAGAGACCCAGTACTTC.

The table lists this clone with a count of one. The chain has TRBV19 and TRBJ1-2, with D perhaps matching TRBD1 (6 bases). V lost 2 bases, J lost 8 bases, and 12 bases lay in between. CDR3 size: 13 residues. Germline lookup yields CDR1 LNHDA and CDR2 SQIVND (reference sequence). The CDR3 DNA sequence: TGTGCCAGTAGTATACCCAGGGGCAAAGGCTACACCTTC. It encodes CASSIPRGKGYTF.

The chain links TRBV6-5 to TRBJ2-7, with a tentative D call TRBD1 (6 bases). With 6 bases removed from V and 0 bases from J, the gap between germline ends came to 15 bases. Germline V gene lookup returns CDR1 MNHEY and CDR2 SVGAGI. The CDR3 spans 15 residues. DNA of the CDR3: TGTGCCAGCAGAAGGACAGCGGAGAGCTCCTACGAGCAGTACTTC. This codes for CASRRTAESSYEQYF.

The rearrangement links TRBV5-1 to TRBJ2-1, with 12 positions matching TRBD2. V gave up 0 bases and J gave up 4 bases; unmatched junction bases: 5. CDR3 size: 17 residues. Germline CDR1 and CDR2: SGHRS and YFSETQ. The CDR3 spells CASSLGLAGALYNEQFF. As DNA, the CDR3 is TGCGCCAGCAGCTTGGGACTAGCGGGGGCTCTTTACAATGAGCAGTTCTTC.